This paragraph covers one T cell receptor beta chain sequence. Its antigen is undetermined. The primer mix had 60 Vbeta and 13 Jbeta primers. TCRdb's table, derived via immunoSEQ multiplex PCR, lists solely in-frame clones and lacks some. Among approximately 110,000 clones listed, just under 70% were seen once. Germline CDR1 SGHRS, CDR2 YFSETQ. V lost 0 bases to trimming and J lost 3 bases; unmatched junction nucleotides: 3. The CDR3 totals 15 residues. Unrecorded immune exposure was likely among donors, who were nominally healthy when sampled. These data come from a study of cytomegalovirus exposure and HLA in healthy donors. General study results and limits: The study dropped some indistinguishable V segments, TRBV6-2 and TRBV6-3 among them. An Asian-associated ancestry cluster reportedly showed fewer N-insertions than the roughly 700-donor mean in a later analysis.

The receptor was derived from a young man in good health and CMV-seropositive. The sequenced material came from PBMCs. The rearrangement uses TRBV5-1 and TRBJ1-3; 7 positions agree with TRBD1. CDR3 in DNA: TGCGCCAGCAGCTTGGACAGGGGTGGTGGAAACACCATATATTTT. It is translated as CASSLDRGGGNTIYF.